These T cell receptor beta chains were read from a single sample in a study of T cells after yellow fever vaccination. TCRdb analysed the 5' RACE reads with MiXCR anew, one entry per CDR3 protein. The data contain 50,000 to 75,000 distinct CDR3 sequences, about 6.6% of them seen just once; the ten biggest clones take up approximately 37%. The sample consisted of CD8+ T cells sorted from PBMCs, taken on the day of the first yellow fever vaccination. These receptors originate from a man aged 18 to 35 who received the YFV17D yellow fever vaccine. Both conserved end residues are part of each CDR3. D genes are given only for firm matches. Clone size, where shown, is once, few, many, or a class for clones that have expanded.

>.|.|TRBJ2-3|TRBV4-2
CATRGGGGTDTQYF
TGTGCCACCAGGGGGGGGGGCGGCACAGATACGCAGTATTTT
>TRBD2|.|TRBJ2-1|TRBV27
CASSLWTRGNSNEQFF
TGTGCCAGCAGTTTATGGACTAGAGGGAATTCCAATGAGCAGTTCTTC
>.|few|TRBJ2-7|TRBV27
CASSLRAGSYEQYF
TGTGCCAGCAGTTTGCGGGCCGGCTCCTACGAGCAGTACTTC
>TRBD2|many|TRBJ2-1|TRBV7-6
CASSLSPPGGQDNEQFF
TGTGCCAGCAGCTTATCCCCCCCGGGGGGGCAGGACAATGAGCAGTTCTTC
>.|few|TRBJ2-5|TRBV15
CATSRGPGGETQYF
TGTGCCACCAGCAGAGGCCCAGGAGGAGAGACCCAGTACTTC
>.|.|TRBJ2-1|TRBV27
CASSPGIERLINEQFF
TGTGCCAGCAGCCCCGGGATCGAGAGACTAATTAATGAGCAGTTCTTC
>.|few|TRBJ2-7|TRBV27
CASSFRGPSYEQYF
TGTGCCAGCAGTTTCAGGGGCCCTTCCTACGAGCAGTACTTC
>.|many|TRBJ1-4|TRBV11-2
CASSFQGRSNEKLFF
TGTGCCAGCAGCTTTCAGGGGAGGTCGAATGAAAAACTGTTTTTT
>.|.|TRBJ1-6|TRBV4-1
CASSLNRLNSPLHF
TGCGCCAGCAGTCTTAACAGGCTGAATTCACCCCTCCACTTT
>.|few|TRBJ2-7|TRBV7-2
CASSLAQRVSYEQYF
TGTGCCAGCAGCTTAGCCCAGCGGGTTAGCTACGAGCAGTACTTC
>TRBD1|many|TRBJ2-7|TRBV5-1
CASSLAIQGYYEQYF
TGCGCCAGCAGCTTGGCGATACAGGGGTACTACGAGCAGTACTTC
>.|many|TRBJ2-2|TRBV10-3
CAISESEVNTGELFF
TGTGCCATCAGTGAGTCGGAGGTCAACACCGGGGAGCTGTTTTTT
>.|many|TRBJ2-5|TRBV29-1
CSARSRETQYF
TGCAGCGCCCGCTCCAGGGAGACCCAGTACTTC
>.|.|TRBJ2-2|TRBV12-5
CASGLWEMFNTGELFF
TGTGCTAGTGGTTTGTGGGAAATGTTTAACACCGGGGAGCTGTTTTTT
>TRBD1|many|TRBJ2-7|TRBV20-1
CSARDRQGGGYEQYF
TGCAGTGCTAGAGACCGACAGGGGGGTGGCTACGAGCAGTACTTC
>.|.|TRBJ2-1|TRBV30
CAWSVNQPEQFF
TGTGCCTGGAGTGTAAATCAACCCGAGCAGTTCTTC
>TRBD2|many|TRBJ2-3|TRBV29-1
CSVRTSGGYTDTQYF
TGCAGCGTAAGAACTAGCGGGGGTTACACAGATACGCAGTATTTT
>.|many|TRBJ1-5|TRBV7-2
CASSIRDVSNQPQHF
TGTGCCAGCAGCATCCGAGACGTCTCTAATCAGCCCCAGCATTTT
>.|.|TRBJ1-6|TRBV19
CASSPRGEGSPLHF
TGTGCCAGTAGTCCCCGGGGGGAAGGATCACCCCTCCACTTT
>.|few|TRBJ2-7|TRBV3-1
CASSQPGTQIYEQYF
TGTGCCAGCAGCCAGCCCGGGACACAGATCTACGAGCAGTACTTC
>.|.|TRBJ2-1|TRBV7-9
CASSSAGAGENEQFF
TGTGCCAGCAGTTCCGCCGGGGCCGGGGAGAATGAGCAGTTCTTC
>.|many|TRBJ1-6|TRBV28
CASSFSSSRGLDSPLHF
TGTGCCAGCAGTTTCAGCTCGTCGAGAGGGCTCGATTCACCCCTCCACTTT
>.|many|TRBJ1-1|TRBV4-1
CASSQAAPGRPNTEAFF
TGCGCCAGCAGCCAAGCCGCCCCTGGTCGACCTAACACTGAAGCTTTCTTT
>.|many|TRBJ1-5|TRBV27
CASSLGSNQPQHF
TGTGCCAGCAGTTTGGGTAGCAATCAGCCCCAGCATTTT
>TRBD1|.|TRBJ2-2|TRBV30
CAFGQGGNGELFF
TGTGCCTTTGGACAGGGCGGCAACGGGGAGCTGTTTTTT
>.|few|TRBJ2-1|TRBV6-2/TRBV6-3
CASSYLRWDEQFF
TGTGCCAGCAGTTACTTACGGTGGGATGAGCAGTTCTTC
>.|many|TRBJ1-1|TRBV9
CASSVTSRTEAFF
TGTGCCAGCAGCGTAACAAGTAGAACTGAAGCTTTCTTT
>TRBD2|few|TRBJ2-1|TRBV11-2
CASSHPSGGLEQFF
TGTGCCAGCAGCCACCCCAGCGGGGGACTTGAGCAGTTCTTC
>.|.|TRBJ2-5|TRBV11-2
CASSFQGWGETQYF
TGTGCCAGCAGCTTCCAGGGATGGGGCGAGACCCAGTACTTC
>TRBD2|.|TRBJ2-1|TRBV5-5
CASSLVAGGRSSYNEQFF
TGTGCCAGCAGCTTGGTAGCGGGGGGCCGATCATCCTACAATGAGCAGTTCTTC
>.|many|TRBJ2-2|TRBV2
CASVRWGTGELFF
TGTGCCAGCGTGCGTTGGGGGACCGGGGAGCTGTTTTTT
>.|many|TRBJ1-2|TRBV29-1
CSVRMTDSYGYTF
TGCAGCGTCAGAATGACAGACTCTTATGGCTACACCTTC
>.|.|TRBJ2-3|TRBV9
CASSVETSTDTQYF
TGTGCCAGCAGCGTAGAGACAAGCACAGATACGCAGTATTTT
>.|few|TRBJ1-1|TRBV9
CASSQGDRENTEAFF
TGTGCCAGCAGCCAAGGGGACCGGGAGAACACTGAAGCTTTCTTT
>.|.|TRBJ2-1|TRBV20-1
CSASSLGSSAPTAFF
TGCAGTGCTAGTAGCCTCGGGAGTTCAGCTCCTACAGCGTTCTTC
>.|many|TRBJ2-5|TRBV20-1
CSARRAPLGRMETQYF
TGCAGTGCTAGACGGGCTCCCCTAGGGAGAATGGAGACCCAGTACTTC
>TRBD1|.|TRBJ2-5|TRBV7-9
CASSEGQGLGKTQYF
TGTGCCAGCAGCGAGGGACAGGGCCTTGGAAAGACCCAGTACTTC
>.|many|TRBJ1-5|TRBV12-5
CASGLVNGQKAGVQHF
TGTGCTAGTGGTTTGGTAAATGGACAGAAGGCAGGGGTCCAGCATTTT
>TRBD1|.|TRBJ2-5|TRBV6-5
CASSTGVETQYF
TGTGCCAGCAGCACAGGGGTCGAGACCCAGTACTTC
>.|few|TRBJ1-6|TRBV27
CASKPGLTYNSPLHF
TGTGCCAGCAAGCCGGGGCTGACCTATAATTCACCCCTCCACTTT
>.|many|TRBJ2-3|TRBV12-3/TRBV12-4
CASSSTTVGDTQYF
TGTGCCAGCAGTTCCACAACCGTCGGGGATACGCAGTATTTT
>.|many|TRBJ1-4|TRBV12-3/TRBV12-4
CASSPGSATNEKLFF
TGTGCCAGCAGTCCCGGGAGTGCAACTAATGAAAAACTGTTTTTT
>TRBD2|many|TRBJ2-2|TRBV10-3
CALKERGDTGELFF
TGTGCCCTCAAAGAGCGGGGGGACACCGGGGAGCTGTTTTTT
>TRBD1|few|TRBJ2-1|TRBV20-1
CSASVGSSGRGTGAYNEQFF
TGCAGTGCTAGCGTGGGATCGTCAGGCCGGGGGACAGGGGCCTACAATGAGCAGTTCTTC
>.|once|TRBJ2-3|TRBV7-2
CASSPPPPTYSTDTQYF
TGTGCCAGCAGCCCGCCCCCCCCTACCTATAGCACAGATACGCAGTATTTT
>.|many|TRBJ2-5|TRBV5-1
CASSFLQAGTQWGTQYF
TGCGCCAGCAGCTTCCTACAAGCCGGGACCCAATGGGGGACCCAGTACTTC
>.|many|TRBJ2-3|TRBV4-2
CASSQDLGGAPDTQYF
TGTGCCAGCAGCCAAGATTTAGGGGGGGCCCCAGATACGCAGTATTTT
>TRBD1|many|TRBJ2-7|TRBV29-1
CSVRGTGIEQYF
TGCAGCGTTCGTGGGACAGGGATCGAGCAGTACTTC
>TRBD1|few|TRBJ1-1|TRBV12-3/TRBV12-4
CASSFGRGLNTEAFF
TGTGCCAGCAGTTTCGGCAGGGGGCTGAACACTGAAGCTTTCTTT
>TRBD2|many|TRBJ2-7|TRBV5-1
CASSFPTSGGAGYEQYF
TGCGCCAGCAGCTTCCCCACTAGCGGGGGGGCCGGGTACGAGCAGTACTTC
>.|.|TRBJ2-3|TRBV5-5
CASSLPRDGASGDTQYF
TGTGCCAGCAGCTTGCCCCGGGACGGAGCAAGCGGAGATACGCAGTATTTT
>TRBD1|many|TRBJ1-1|TRBV5-1
CASSSRDRVPEAFF
TGCGCCAGCAGCTCCCGGGACAGGGTCCCTGAAGCTTTCTTT
>TRBD2|many|TRBJ2-5|TRBV7-8
CASSPGLQETQYF
TGTGCCAGCAGCCCGGGACTACAAGAGACCCAGTACTTC